The entry below gives a single TCR beta chain sequence along with its context. Its antigen is as yet unknown. Germline assignment: CDR1 LNHDA and CDR2 SQIVND (reference sequence). The germline V and J ends were trimmed by 4 bases and 1 base, with 8 bases remaining between them. The CDR3 extends over 14 amino acids. The data originate from a study of long-term antiretroviral therapy in people with HIV. Whole-study results and caveats: Subsequent to ART, diversity was augmented yet persisted below that of transplant donor controls.

The libraries were made with immunoSEQ v3.0 at survey level. The table came from immunoSEQ multiplex PCR; TCRdb's copy has only in-frame clones and leaves some out. The sample carries roughly 42,000 clones, more than 80% recorded once. Here the sequenced sample was unsorted PBMCs, taken 3.1 years after starting antiretroviral therapy. The chain has TRBV19 and TRBJ2-1; a weak D match, TRBD1 (6 bases). This clonotype originated in a woman between 45 and 65 years old with HIV. CDR3 sequence (DNA): TGTGCCAGTAGTAGACAGGAGTCCTACAATGAGCAGTTCTTC. It codes for CASSRQESYNEQFF.